The 22 T cell receptor beta chains below come from one sample, sequenced in a study of cytomegalovirus exposure and HLA in healthy donors. The primer mix had 60 Vbeta and 13 Jbeta primers. Measured with immunoSEQ multiplex PCR; TCRdb has only the in-frame clones, and not every one. The sample consists of 30,000 to 40,000 clones, roughly four fifths of them appearing once. The source material was PBMCs. The source of these receptors is a woman aged 40 to 55 in good health and CMV-seronegative.

The genes are TRBV4-3 and TRBJ1-1; perhaps TRBD1 as D (6 bases). Germline V gene lookup returns CDR1 LGHNA and CDR2 YSLEER. The CDR3 has 17 residues. V was pared by 3 bases and J by 0 bases, with 17 bases between. The CDR3: CASSQNRVGALNTEAFF. CDR3 coding DNA: TGCGCCAGCAGCCAGAACAGGGTGGGTGCCTTGAACACTGAAGCTTTCTTT.

In its sample, this clone was seen once. This chain links TRBV15 with TRBJ2-3, with a possible D match to TRBD1 (6 bases). The CDR3 has 16 amino acids. Germline V lookup: CDR1 LNHNV, CDR2 YYDKDF (reference sequence). Trimming removed 3 bases at V and 0 bases at J, with 13 bases between. The CDR3, as DNA: TGTGCCACCAGCAGTCCCGTAGGGGGAAGCACAGATACGCAGTATTTT. It codes for CATSSPVGGSTDTQYF.

This rearrangement joins TRBV28 to TRBJ1-2, with D possibly being TRBD1 (5 bases). The CDR3 runs 12 residues. V lost 5 bases and J lost 6, with 10 bases in between. Germline loops: CDR1 MDHEN, CDR2 SYDVKM. The CDR3 nucleotides read TGTGCCAGCAGTCCCAGGGCCCATGGCTACACCTTC. Its translation is CASSPRAHGYTF.

V is TRBV9 and J is TRBJ2-5, with a tentative D call TRBD1 (5 bases). Germline V gives CDR1 SGDLS, CDR2 YYNGEE. The CDR3 consists of 13 residues. V lost 0 bases and J lost 4, with 7 bases in between. CDR3 in DNA: TGTGCCAGCAGCGTAGGGGGCTTAGAGACCCAGTACTTC. Protein sequence: CASSVGGLETQYF.

The rearrangement uses TRBV28 and TRBJ2-5; TRBD1 is a possible D gene (6 bases). Trimming cost V 2 bases and J 4 bases, with 14 bases left between them. This CDR3 has 15 residues. Germline CDR1 and CDR2: MDHEN and SYDVKM. This CDR3 reads CASSLGGTGRETQYF. CDR3 in DNA: TGTGCCAGCAGTTTAGGGGGCACAGGGCGAGAGACCCAGTACTTC.

This clone was counted a single time. V and J are TRBV15 and TRBJ2-1, with a weak D call TRBD2 (6 bases). Germline CDR1 LNHNV, CDR2 YYDKDF (reference sequence). CDR3 length equals 15 residues. The ends were cut back, 6 bases at V and 2 bases at J, with 14 bases in the middle. The CDR3 here is CATSFSSGPYNEQFF. The CDR3 nucleotides are TGTGCCACCAGTTTTAGTAGCGGTCCCTACAATGAGCAGTTCTTC.

This clone showed up just once. The germline gene is not matched at one end of the junction; a read error may be the cause. The chain recombines TRBV7-7 with TRBJ2-2; TRBD1 agrees at 9 bases. There are 15 residues in the CDR3. The germline CDR1 and CDR2 sequences are SSHAT and FNYEAQ (reference sequence). The CDR3 loop is CASSRDRGITGELFF. The DNA for the CDR3 is TGTGCTAGCAGCCGAGACAGGGGGATAACCGGGGAGCTGTTTTTT.

The rearrangement uses TRBV7-2 and TRBJ1-1; 8 bases line up with TRBD1. The junction had 5 bases not matched to a gene; V was cut back by 4 bases and J by 4 bases. CDR3 length equals 14 residues. Germline CDR1 SGHTA, CDR2 FQGNSA. CDR3 loop: CASSSGGAITEAFF. Here the CDR3 DNA reads TGTGCCAGCAGCTCAGGGGGCGCGATCACTGAAGCTTTCTTT.

The V call is TRBV5-8, the J call TRBJ1-5; D unresolved. The CDR3 spans 15 residues. V gave up 0 bases and J gave up 0 bases, with 7 bases separating them. Germline V gene sequence: CDR1 SGHTS, CDR2 YDEGEE. The CDR3 DNA sequence: TGTGCCAGCAGCTTGGTCAGTAATAGCAATCAGCCCCAGCATTTT. It specifies CASSLVSNSNQPQHF.

This clone was seen just once. The J gene is TRBJ1-4, the V gene TRBV5-1; TRBD1 agrees at 10 bases. Per germline, CDR1 SGHRS and CDR2 YFSETQ. This CDR3 has 17 residues. Unmatched junction bases numbered 8, after V lost 6 bases and J lost 0 bases. This chain's CDR3 is CASTPGQGLATNEKLFF. DNA of the CDR3: TGCGCCAGCACCCCGGGACAGGGGCTTGCAACTAATGAAAAACTGTTTTTT.

The chain couples TRBV11-2 to TRBJ2-7; TRBD2 matches 8 bases. The germline gives CDR1 SGHAT, CDR2 FQNNGV. This CDR3 region has 16 residues. J was trimmed by 3 bases and V by 1 base; bases with no gene match: 8. The CDR3 sequence is CASSLVRGGRNYEQYF. In DNA form, the CDR3 reads TGTGCCAGCAGCTTAGTTCGGGGGGGCCGAAACTACGAGCAGTACTTC. Full variable domain (rest looked up from reference TRBV11-2 and TRBJ2-7): EAGVAQSPRYKIIEKRQSVAFWCNPISGHATLYWYQQILGQGPKLLIQFQNNGVVDDSQLPKDRFSAERLKGVDSTLKIQPAKLEDSAVYLCASSLVRGGRNYEQYFGPGTRLTVT.

The chain links TRBV7-8 to TRBJ2-7; the D gene is possibly TRBD1 (5 bases). CDR1 is SGHVS, CDR2 FQNEAQ, per germline. The CDR3 sequence is 13 residues long. Trimming removed 6 bases from V and 2 bases from J, with 11 bases in between. For the CDR3, the DNA is TGTGCCAGCAGTCGTGGGGCCGCCTACGAGCAGTACGTC. It is translated as CASSRGAAYEQYV.

A few counts support this clone. The rearrangement uses TRBV9 and TRBJ2-1, with 7 bases fitting TRBD1. Unmatched junction bases numbered 4, after V lost 0 bases and J lost 4 bases. The CDR3 consists of 15 residues. Germline CDR1 and CDR2: SGDLS and YYNGEE. The CDR3 loop is CASSVDWDSYNEQFF. The DNA for the CDR3 is TGTGCCAGCAGCGTAGATTGGGACAGTTACAATGAGCAGTTCTTC.

The chain is built from TRBV9 and TRBJ2-5, with 7 bases that match TRBD1. Per germline, CDR1 SGDLS and CDR2 YYNGEE. The CDR3 contains 16 residues. Germline trimming cut 2 bases from V and 3 bases from J; bases unmatched to any gene: 10. The CDR3 protein is CASSVSVGQGEETQYF. CDR3 nucleotide sequence: TGTGCCAGCAGCGTTTCCGTAGGGCAGGGGGAAGAGACCCAGTACTTC.

Written as DNA, the CDR3 is TGCGCCAGCAGCCAAGAACCCGGGGTCCGCTACAATGAGCAGTTCTTC. Its protein is CASSQEPGVRYNEQFF. This sequence joins TRBV4-1 and TRBJ2-1; TRBD2 is a possible D gene (5 bases). In germline, CDR1 is MGHRA, CDR2 YSYEKL. The ends were cut back, 0 bases at V and 3 bases at J, with 12 bases in the middle. This CDR3 is built from 16 residues.

This clone was observed a handful of times. The chain carries TRBV7-3 and TRBJ2-3; 13 positions agree with TRBD2. Trimming cost V 1 base and J 6 bases; bases outside gene matches: 13. The CDR3 is made up of 19 amino acids. Germline V gene sequence: CDR1 SGHTA, CDR2 FQGTGA. CDR3 coding DNA: TGTGCCAGCAGCTTAATCCCCGGGACTAGCGGGGCCCCGAGGGATACGCAGTATTTT. Protein sequence: CASSLIPGTSGAPRDTQYF.

The chain couples TRBV6-5 to TRBJ2-5; TRBD2 agrees at 9 bases. V was pared by 0 bases and J by 5 bases, with 4 bases of the junction left unmatched. This CDR3 is 15 amino acids long. Germline loops: CDR1 MNHEY, CDR2 SVGAGI. The CDR3 sequence: CASSYSLSGGETQYF. The DNA of the CDR3 is TGTGCCAGCAGTTACTCTCTGAGCGGGGGGGAGACCCAGTACTTC.

This chain links TRBV6-5 with TRBJ2-1, with 7 bases lining up with TRBD1. The J segment lost 6 bases and the V segment lost 1 base, leaving 6 bases of the junction unmatched. The CDR3 is 15 residues long. Germline V gene lookup returns CDR1 MNHEY and CDR2 SVGAGI. The CDR3 sequence: CASSYLPDRANEQFF. The CDR3 coding sequence is TGTGCCAGCAGTTACTTGCCCGACAGGGCCAATGAGCAGTTCTTC.

The rearrangement uses TRBV29-1 and TRBJ2-2, with a weak D call TRBD2 (5 bases). This CDR3 comprises 15 residues. CDR1 and CDR2 from the germline V gene are SQVTM and ANQGSEA. V was cut by 5 bases and J by 0 bases, with 13 bases left in between. The CDR3 sequence: CSVRTGIANTGELFF. The CDR3 DNA reads TGCAGCGTTAGAACGGGAATCGCGAACACCGGGGAGCTGTTTTTT.

This rearrangement joins TRBV15 to TRBJ2-1; D perhaps matches TRBD2 (6 bases). CDR3 length: 15 residues. With 3 bases removed from V and 4 bases from J, the gap between germline ends came to 13 bases. The V gene's germline CDR1 is LNHNV and CDR2 YYDKDF (reference sequence). CDR3 sequence reads: CATSSAGREYNEQFF. The CDR3, as DNA: TGTGCCACCAGCAGTGCGGGACGGGAATACAATGAGCAGTTCTTC.

The gene calls are TRBV25-1 and TRBJ2-1, with 8 bases lining up with TRBD1. Germline-derived CDR1 and CDR2 are MGHDK and SYGVNS. V lost 4 bases to trimming and J lost 2 bases; unmatched junction nucleotides: 7. The CDR3 sequence is 16 residues long. The CDR3 DNA reads TGTGCCAGCAGTGCCTCCGGGACAGGCACCTACAATGAGCAGTTCTTC. It yields the protein CASSASGTGTYNEQFF.

This clone was recorded a few times. This sequence joins TRBV6-6 and TRBJ2-1; D is undetermined. The CDR3 contains 13 residues. The V and J ends lost 0 bases and 4 bases respectively, with 4 bases between them. The germline V gene encodes CDR1 MNHNY and CDR2 SVGAGI (reference sequence). The CDR3 DNA reads as TGTGCCAGCAGTTACTCGAGTTACAATGAGCAGTTCTTC. Translated, it gives CASSYSSYNEQFF.